This TCR beta chain appears in the sequencing data of a study of CD8+ T cells in alopecia areata. Extracted RNA was reverse transcribed, and the resulting cDNA served as sequencing template. Clones were sequenced by immunoSEQ multiplex PCR, and TCRdb holds only the in-frame ones, with some missing. Altogether 150,000 to 200,000 clones are present, roughly 50% being singletons, with the ten largest covering roughly 12%. This CDR3 contains 15 residues. The ends lost 5 bases at V and 2 bases at J; junction bases unmatched: 3. CDR1 SGHAT and CDR2 FQNNGV come from the germline V gene. Treatment: oral pan-JAK inhibitor, 5-10 mg twice daily. This clone was seen repeatedly, ten times or more. Its antigen is as yet unknown. General observations from the study: Tofacitinib delivered significant drops in scalp clonality and in expanded CD8+ clones among the top 100.

V is TRBV11-2 and J is TRBJ2-1; TRBD1 matches 10 bases. Here the sequenced sample was CD8+ T cells sorted from blood, taken at week 24, from a patient treated with tofacitinib. The TCR originated in a human donor with alopecia areata. The CDR3 loop is CASSPGTGAYNEQFF. CDR3 sequence (DNA): TGTGCCAGCAGCCCCGGGACAGGGGCCTACAATGAGCAGTTCTTC.